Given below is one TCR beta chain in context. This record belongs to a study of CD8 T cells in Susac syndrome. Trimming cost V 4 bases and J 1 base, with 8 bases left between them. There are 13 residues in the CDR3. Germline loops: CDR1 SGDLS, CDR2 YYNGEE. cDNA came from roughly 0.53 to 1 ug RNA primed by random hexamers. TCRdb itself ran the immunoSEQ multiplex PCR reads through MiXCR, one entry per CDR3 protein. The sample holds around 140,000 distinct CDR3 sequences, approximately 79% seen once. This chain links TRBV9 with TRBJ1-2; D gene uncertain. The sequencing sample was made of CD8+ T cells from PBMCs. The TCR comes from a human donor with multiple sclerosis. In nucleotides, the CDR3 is TGTGCCAGCAGCCCCTTTGATAACTATGGCTACACCTTC. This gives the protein CASSPFDNYGYTF.